This T cell receptor (beta chain) was recorded in a study of beta chain features in type 1 diabetes. Overall study: All of the samples together had around 110,000,000 sorted cells examined.

CDR3 length equals 16 residues. CDR1 and CDR2 from the germline V gene are MNHEY and SMNVEV (reference sequence). The V and J ends lost 4 bases and 2 bases respectively, with 16 bases between them. This clone came up a few times. Its antigen is unidentified. All of the isolated RNA was reverse transcribed, so expressed TCRB transcripts were sequenced. Repertoires were generated with immunoSEQ multiplex PCR, while TCRdb's copy carries only in-frame clones and drops some. The sample holds around 500,000 clones, about an eighth seen once. General study results and limits: Individuals with type 1 diabetes displayed fewer insertions and more deletions at VDJ junctions.

The specimen was naive CD4+ T cells from blood. The chain combines TRBV27 with TRBJ2-3; D is possibly TRBD2 (6 bases). The origin of this receptor is a young woman in good health. CDR3 sequence: CASSSPSGRATDTQYF. Here the CDR3 DNA reads TGTGCCAGCAGTTCCCCCAGCGGGCGAGCCACAGATACGCAGTATTTT.